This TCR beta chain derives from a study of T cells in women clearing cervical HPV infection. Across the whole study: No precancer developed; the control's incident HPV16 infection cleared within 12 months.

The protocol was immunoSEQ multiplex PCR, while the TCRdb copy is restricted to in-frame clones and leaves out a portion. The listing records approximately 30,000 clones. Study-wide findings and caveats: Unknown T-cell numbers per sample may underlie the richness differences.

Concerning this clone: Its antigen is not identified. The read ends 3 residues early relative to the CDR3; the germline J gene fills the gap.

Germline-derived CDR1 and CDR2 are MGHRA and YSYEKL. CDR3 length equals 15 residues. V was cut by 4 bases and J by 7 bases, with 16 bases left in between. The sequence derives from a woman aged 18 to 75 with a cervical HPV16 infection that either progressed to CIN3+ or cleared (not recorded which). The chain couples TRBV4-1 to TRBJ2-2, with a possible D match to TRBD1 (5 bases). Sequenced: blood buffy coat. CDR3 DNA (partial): TGCGCCAGCAGCCTTAGACGGCTTAGGGGCGGGGAG. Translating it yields CASSLRRLRGGE. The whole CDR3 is CASSLRRLRGGELFF.